The entry that follows covers one TCR beta chain sequence. V was clipped by 2 bases and J by 0 bases; unmatched bases: 5. CDR3 length: 18 residues. Germline V gene data show CDR1 as SNHLY and CDR2 as FYNNEI. The data were obtained in a study of blood T cell repertoires in COVID-19. Study-level information: Some COVID-19 samples were acute and others convalescent; all came from the United States, Italy and Spain. T cells, B-cell-depleted T cells, or PBMCs supplied cDNA or gDNA.

Generated by immunoSEQ multiplex PCR, the TCRdb table keeps only in-frame clones and is missing some. The sample has 100,000 to 150,000 clones, roughly three quarters seen once. This sequence joins TRBV2 and TRBJ2-2; TRBD2 matches at 11 bases. Sequencing was performed on peripheral blood. This clonotype was obtained from a man in his forties or fifties with active or convalescent COVID-19. The CDR3 is CASSEPTSGSPNTGELFF. CDR3 bases: TGTGCCAGCAGTGAACCCACTAGCGGGAGCCCGAACACCGGGGAGCTGTTTTTT.